The entry below describes one T cell receptor beta chain. This sample is drawn from a study of blood T cell repertoires in COVID-19. The overall study: Specimens from acute and convalescent COVID-19 originated in the United States, Italy and Spain. Sources were T cells, B-cell-depleted T cells, or PBMCs; the material itself was cDNA or gDNA.

CDR1 and CDR2 from the germline V gene are WNHNN and SYGVQD (reference sequence). This CDR3 has 12 amino acids. Trimming took 5 bases from V and 4 from J, leaving 9 bases between them. As originally analysed: Cell counts per sample came from amplifying reference gene primers. Data came from immunoSEQ multiplex PCR; TCRdb stores just in-frame clones and leaves some out. V, J and clone size reflect that table, while D and trimming were determined from the DNA. The table includes 120,000 to 150,000 clones, roughly 85% detected once. This chain uses TRBV10-1 with TRBJ2-7; maybe TRBD1 (6 bases). The sequencing sample was made of peripheral blood. The clonotype was recovered from a man aged 45 to 65 with acute or convalescent COVID-19. CDR3 nucleotides: TGCGCCAGCAGTTCGACAGGTTACGAGCAGTACTTC. Encoded protein: CASSSTGYEQYF.